The 8 T cell receptor beta chains listed next were all sequenced from one sample in a study of OX40 agonist ivuxolimab in advanced cancers. Sequencing was performed with immunoSEQ multiplex PCR; in TCRdb, only in-frame clones are kept and a portion is missing. The table has about 22,000 clones, 70% to 90% seen once. Material: CD4+ or CD8+ T cells sorted from blood, obtained in a trial of the OX40 agonist ivuxolimab. All receptors derive from an adult with an advanced solid tumor such as melanoma, head and neck, liver or kidney cancer.

The chain combines TRBV7-6 with TRBJ2-1; no definite D call. The germline V gene has CDR1 SGHVS and CDR2 FNYEAQ. The CDR3 spans 11 residues. Trimming cost V 4 bases and J 9 bases, with 7 bases left between them. CDR3 sequence (DNA): TGTGCCAGCAGCTACACGGGTGAGCAGTTCTTC. Its protein product is CASSYTGEQFF.

V gene TRBV5-3 combines with J gene TRBJ2-3; 12 bases match TRBD2. TRBV5-3 qualifies as an ORF whose function is uncertain. This CDR3 has 15 amino acids. Trimming took 4 bases from V and 4 from J; bases not matched to a gene: 4. The CDR3 spells CARSKTSGSPDTQYF. CDR3 nucleotides: TGTGCCAGAAGCAAGACTAGCGGGAGCCCAGATACGCAGTATTTT.

CDR3 loop: CASSSLVGTAYTNQPQHF. The CDR3 nucleotides read TGTGCCAGCAGTTCCCTGGTGGGGACAGCCTATACCAATCAGCCCCAGCATTTT. The J gene is TRBJ1-5, the V gene TRBV2; 7 bases fit TRBD1. Germline CDR1 SNHLY, CDR2 FYNNEI. The trim removed 5 bases at V and 3 bases at J, leaving 16 bases unmatched. This CDR3 is 18 amino acids long. Full variable domain (missing parts from reference TRBV2 and TRBJ1-5): EPEVTQTPSHQVTQMGQEVILRCVPISNHLYFYWYRQILGQKVEFLVSFYNNEISEKSEIFDDQFSVERPDGSNFTLKIRSTKLEDSAMYFCASSSLVGTAYTNQPQHFGDGTRLSIL.

Sample share makes this clone medium-sized. This sequence joins TRBV7-9 and TRBJ2-7; D is undetermined. CDR1 and CDR2 (germline): SEHNR, FQNEAQ (reference sequence). The CDR3 is made up of 11 amino acids. Trimming removed 7 bases at V and 3 bases at J, with 7 bases between. Written as DNA, the CDR3 is TGTGCCAGCATCTCGGGCTACGAGCAGTACTTC. Protein product: CASISGYEQYF.

This chain joins TRBV7-9 and TRBJ1-1; 7 positions match TRBD1. The CDR3 has 16 amino acids. Unmatched junction bases numbered 5, after V lost 1 base and J lost 0 bases. Germline loops: CDR1 SEHNR, CDR2 FQNEAQ (reference sequence). The chain's CDR3 is CASSLVSRGMNTEAFF. The CDR3 DNA reads as TGTGCCAGCAGCTTAGTAAGCAGGGGGATGAACACTGAAGCTTTCTTT.

This clone appeared once. The chain has TRBV5-1 and TRBJ2-1; 9 positions match TRBD1. This CDR3 has 14 amino acids. V was clipped by 7 bases and J by 3 bases; unmatched bases: 5. Germline CDR1 is SGHRS and CDR2 is YFSETQ. CDR3 nucleotides: TGCGCCAGCGCCGGGACAGGGCTCTACAATGAGCAGTTCTTC. It yields the protein CASAGTGLYNEQFF.

J is TRBJ2-1 and V is TRBV7-9; 7 bases match TRBD2. CDR1 is SEHNR and CDR2 is FQNEAQ in the germline V gene (reference sequence). The trim removed 0 bases at V and 4 bases at J, leaving 9 bases unmatched. This CDR3 is 17 amino acids long. CDR3: CASSLASPSGTYNEQFF. The CDR3 DNA reads TGTGCCAGCAGCTTAGCTTCTCCTAGCGGAACTTACAATGAGCAGTTCTTC.

This clone was found once. V and J are TRBV4-2 and TRBJ2-5; weak D call: TRBD2 (5 bases). The CDR3 has 15 amino acids. The germline V gene has CDR1 LGHNA and CDR2 YNFKEQ. V was pared by 1 base and J by 5 bases, with 14 bases between. The CDR3 is CASSQGGVAEETQYF. CDR3 sequence (DNA): TGTGCCAGCAGCCAAGGGGGAGTCGCAGAGGAGACCCAGTACTTC.